One sample yielded the 22 T cell receptor beta chains listed below, sequenced in a study of identical twins. MiXCR, applied by TCRdb to the 5' RACE reads, yields one record per CDR3 protein. Of 1,800,000 or so distinct CDR3 sequences in the sample, more than 30% were seen once. The sequenced sample consisted of cord blood. Receptors originate from a newborn girl in good health.

The V and J genes are TRBV4-2 and TRBJ2-5; 8 nucleotides align to TRBD2. The CDR3 totals 15 residues. CDR1 is LGHNA, CDR2 YNFKEQ, per germline. V trimming: 0 bases; J trimming: 1 base; junction bases outside the gene matches: 1. The CDR3 reads CASSQDREGQETQYF. The DNA of the CDR3 is TGTGCCAGCAGCCAAGATCGGGAGGGCCAAGAGACCCAGTACTTC.

This chain uses TRBV28 with TRBJ2-5; TRBD1 matches at 7 bases. The tail of the sequence fits TRBJ2-7 better, so the J call may be wrong. There are 14 residues in the CDR3. Germline-derived CDR1 and CDR2 are MDHEN and SYDVKM. CDR3 sequence: CASSLPLTGPEQYF. CDR3 sequence (DNA): TGTGCCAGCAGTTTACCCCTGACAGGGCCCGAGCAGTACTTC.

This clonotype was recorded a few times. The J gene is TRBJ2-1, the V gene TRBV6-1; possible D gene TRBD1, 6 bases. The germline V and J ends were trimmed by 8 bases and 9 bases, with 14 bases remaining between them. Per the germline V gene, CDR1 is MNHNS and CDR2 is SASEGT. CDR3 length equals 12 residues. The CDR3 spells CASLNGQLEQFF. CDR3 nucleotides: TGTGCCAGCCTCAACGGACAGCTTGAGCAGTTCTTC.

The rearrangement links TRBV21-1 to TRBJ2-3; the listed D gene, TRBD1, was not tested against the DNA. TRBV21-1 is given as a pseudogene. This CDR3 is 14 amino acids long. This CDR3 reads CASSSRDETDTQYF. The CDR3 DNA sequence: TGTGCCAGCAGCAGCCGGGACGAAACAGATACGCAGTATTTT.

This clonotype was recorded at least ten times. The V call is TRBV5-1, the J call TRBJ2-4; D is uncertain. Germline CDR1 and CDR2: SGHRS and YFSETQ. There are 18 residues in the CDR3. Trimming stripped 0 bases from V and 0 bases from J, with 16 bases between. CDR3 protein: CASSLEFQPTLAKNIQYF. For the CDR3, the DNA is TGCGCCAGCAGCTTGGAGTTTCAGCCCACTTTAGCCAAAAACATTCAGTACTTC. Looking up the rest from reference TRBV5-1 and TRBJ2-4 gives the full variable domain: KAGVTQTPRYLIKTRGQQVTLSCSPISGHRSVSWYQQTPGQGLQFLFEYFSETQRNKGNFPGRFSGRQFSNSRSEMNVSTLELGDSALYLCASSLEFQPTLAKNIQYFGAGTRLSVL.

The CDR3: CASSSQREGLNEQFF. The CDR3 region has the DNA TGCGCCAGCAGCTCCCAGCGGGAGGGCCTAAATGAGCAGTTCTTC. The V gene is TRBV5-1, the J gene TRBJ2-1; 10 bases map to TRBD2. With V trimmed by 3 bases and J by 7 bases, 7 bases remained unmatched. The CDR3 extends over 15 amino acids. CDR1 is SGHRS and CDR2 is YFSETQ in the germline V gene.

This clonotype was observed a few times. The V gene is TRBV4-1, the J gene TRBJ1-5, with 7 bases matching TRBD1. Germline-derived CDR1 and CDR2 are MGHRA and YSYEKL. V shed 0 bases, J shed 2 bases, and the junction held 4 bases outside the gene matches. This CDR3 is built from 16 residues. The CDR3 region is CASSQDVGGGNQPQHF. CDR3 nucleotides: TGCGCCAGCAGCCAAGATGTAGGGGGCGGCAATCAGCCCCAGCATTTT.

This sequence joins TRBV6-6 and TRBJ2-1, with 9 bases lining up with TRBD1. This CDR3 has 15 amino acids. V shed 6 bases and J 6 bases; nucleotides not matched to a gene: 9. Germline CDR1 is MNHNY and CDR2 is SVGAGI (reference sequence). Here the CDR3 DNA reads TGTGCCAGCAGCCCTAAGGGACAGGGAAGCAATGAGCAGTTCTTC. The encoded protein is CASSPKGQGSNEQFF.

The CDR3 sequence: CASSRVFGSGNTIYF. The DNA for the CDR3 is TGCGCCAGCAGCAGGGTCTTTGGCTCTGGAAACACCATATATTTT. This sequence joins TRBV5-1 and TRBJ1-3; D unresolved. Trimming removed 4 bases from V and 0 bases from J, with 11 bases in between. The CDR3 contains 15 residues. Germline-derived CDR1 and CDR2 are SGHRS and YFSETQ. The complete variable domain, with remaining parts taken from reference TRBV5-1 and TRBJ1-3, reads KAGVTQTPRYLIKTRGQQVTLSCSPISGHRSVSWYQQTPGQGLQFLFEYFSETQRNKGNFPGRFSGRQFSNSRSEMNVSTLELGDSALYLCASSRVFGSGNTIYFGEGSWLTVV.

The chain employs TRBV2 and TRBJ2-5; either TRBD1 or TRBD2 may supply D (5 bases each). Looked up from germline, CDR1 is SNHLY and CDR2 is FYNNEI. V was cut by 4 bases and J by 5 bases, with 14 bases left in between. The CDR3 runs to 14 residues. In nucleotides, the CDR3 is TGTGCCAGCAGTGTCTGGGGGTTAGGCGAGACCCAGTACTTC. It yields the protein CASSVWGLGETQYF.

This rearrangement joins TRBV7-2 to TRBJ1-5; a weak D match, TRBD1 (5 bases). The CDR3 totals 14 residues. Deletions cut 7 bases from V and 0 bases from J, with 10 bases between. Germline values: CDR1 SGHTA, CDR2 FQGNSA. The CDR3 here is CASTRDYSNQPQHF. DNA of the CDR3: TGTGCCAGCACCAGGGATTATAGCAATCAGCCCCAGCATTTT.

The chain links TRBV12-3 or TRBV12-4 to TRBJ2-1; the D call may be TRBD1 or TRBD2 (5 bases each). There are 15 residues in the CDR3. V shed 8 bases and J shed 2 bases, with 16 bases lying between them. The CDR3 sequence is CASFSWDVTYNEQFF. CDR3 bases: TGTGCCAGCTTCTCTTGGGACGTTACCTACAATGAGCAGTTCTTC.

This clonotype was counted only a few times. The chain has TRBV5-1 and TRBJ1-2; TRBD1 might be the D (5 bases). From germline, CDR1 is SGHRS and CDR2 YFSETQ. The CDR3 is made up of 14 amino acids. The V end lost 7 bases, the J end lost 3 bases, and 16 bases lay between the germline ends. CDR3 sequence: CASASGGWDYGYTF. The CDR3 nucleotides are TGCGCCAGCGCCTCGGGGGGTTGGGACTATGGCTACACCTTC.

The V gene is TRBV7-9, the J gene TRBJ2-2; 9 bases map to TRBD1. Germline CDR1 reads SEHNR; CDR2 reads FQNEAQ (reference sequence). The CDR3 has 15 amino acids. Germline trimming cut 5 bases from V and 3 bases from J; bases unmatched to any gene: 4. Here the CDR3 reads CASSTGTGYTGELFF. The CDR3 DNA reads TGTGCCAGCAGCACCGGGACAGGGTACACCGGGGAGCTGTTTTTT.

This rearrangement joins TRBV20-1 to TRBJ1-2; the match to TRBD1 covers 8 bases. CDR1 and CDR2 from the germline V gene are DFQATT and SNEGSKA (reference sequence). Trimming removed 2 bases from V and 5 bases from J; junction bases left unmatched: 4. The CDR3 has 13 residues. This CDR3 reads CSARIQGAYGYTF. For the CDR3, the DNA is TGCAGTGCTAGAATCCAGGGGGCTTATGGCTACACCTTC.

This clonotype was counted only a few times. The J gene is TRBJ1-2, the V gene TRBV29-1; 9 nucleotides agree with TRBD1. This CDR3 is built from 15 residues. Per germline, CDR1 SQVTM and CDR2 ANQGSEA. V lost 4 bases and J lost 1; bases outside the gene matches: 7. CDR3 protein: CSVARDRDLNYGYTF. DNA for the CDR3: TGCAGCGTTGCCCGGGACAGGGACCTTAACTATGGCTACACCTTC.

Details on this clonotype: An end of the junction differs from the germline gene, which may be a read error. The chain is built from TRBV2 and TRBJ2-1, with D possibly TRBD1 on 6 matching bases. The CDR3 has 15 amino acids. Germline V gene sequence: CDR1 SNHLY, CDR2 FYNNEI. The CDR3: CASSGTRGSYNGQFF. CDR3 bases: TGTGCCAGTTCCGGGACACGGGGATCCTACAATGGGCAGTTCTTC.

The chain carries TRBV4-2 and TRBJ1-1, with 8 positions matching TRBD1. This CDR3 has 14 residues. V shed 1 base, J shed 8 bases, and the junction held 6 bases outside the gene matches. Germline loops: CDR1 LGHNA, CDR2 YNFKEQ. CDR3 DNA sequence: TGTGCCAGCAGCCAAGCCGGACAGGGTATAGAAGCTTTCTTT. It translates to CASSQAGQGIEAFF.

The V and J genes are TRBV20-1 and TRBJ2-7; D gene unclear. CDR3 size: 10 residues. Germline V gene sequence: CDR1 DFQATT, CDR2 SNEGSKA (reference sequence). Trimming left V 5 bases short and J 4 bases short, with 6 bases between. CDR3 nucleotides: TGCAGTGCTCTAGTTTACGAGCAGTACTTC. Amino acid sequence: CSALVYEQYF.

The genes are TRBV7-9 and TRBJ2-3, with D uncertain. The CDR3 covers 15 residues. Trimming took 0 bases from V and 2 from J, leaving 9 bases between them. Germline CDR1 SEHNR, CDR2 FQNEAQ (reference sequence). CDR3 in DNA: TGTGCCAGCAGCTTAGCTCCGGGCTTCACAGATACGCAGTATTTT. It specifies CASSLAPGFTDTQYF.

This clonotype showed up just a few times. The chain combines TRBV25-1 with TRBJ1-6; no reliable D call. CDR1 MGHDK and CDR2 SYGVNS come from the germline V gene. The CDR3 covers 15 residues. V lost 6 bases to trimming and J lost 7 bases, with 16 bases between them. In DNA form, the CDR3 reads TGTGCCAGCAGAGTTCCGGGAGAATTAAATTCACCCCTCCACTTT. Translation gives CASRVPGELNSPLHF.

This clonotype was picked up many times. J is TRBJ2-5 and V is TRBV5-1; TRBD1 aligns across 7 bases. Germline trimming cut 2 bases from V and 2 bases from J; bases unmatched to any gene: 9. CDR1 is SGHRS and CDR2 is YFSETQ in the germline V gene. The CDR3 is 16 residues long. The CDR3 region has the DNA TGCGCCAGCAGCTTATCCGGGACAGCTCCACAAGAGACCCAGTACTTC. Its translation is CASSLSGTAPQETQYF.